This T cell receptor beta chain was sequenced during a study of identical twins. There are many counts of this clonotype. Its antigen is not identified. CDR3 size: 11 residues. The V gene's germline CDR1 is LNHNV and CDR2 YYDKDF (reference sequence). V shed 3 bases and J shed 2 bases, with 0 bases lying between them. Study-level points and caveats: Among beta out-of-frame sequences, excess sharing between twins appeared weaker. Conclusions relied on cross-sectional statistical analysis, not following the same donors.

Each CDR3 protein gets one entry after TCRdb re-called the 5' RACE reads with MiXCR. The sample has some 500,000 distinct CDR3 sequences; around a tenth are singletons. The same sample was also studied in work on yellow fever vaccine responses in identical twins.

The chain combines TRBV15 with TRBJ2-3; D gene ambiguous. The specimen was PBMCs. The sequence was obtained from a woman in her late teens or twenties in good health. For the CDR3, the DNA is TGTGCCACCAGCAGCACAGATACGCAGTATTTT. Translation gives CATSSTDTQYF.